The clone carrying this T cell receptor beta chain was seen a single time. Its antigen is not identified. Using immunoSEQ multiplex PCR, the repertoire was profiled, and TCRdb retains in-frame clones only, with some absent. Among roughly 250,000 clones listed, nearly 90% were seen once. The data belong to a study of cytomegalovirus exposure and HLA in healthy donors. Study-level results: Most TCRs appeared rarely, but some public TCRs recurred in many donors.

While the first cohort had fewer than 850 subjects, the donors belonged to the separate validation cohort of over a hundred subjects. Germline CDR1 SGHDN, CDR2 FVKESK. The CDR3 runs to 11 residues. V was pared by 1 base and J by 7 bases, with 4 bases between. The clonotype was recovered from a woman between 18 and 30 years old in good health and CMV-seronegative. This sequence joins TRBV14 and TRBJ1-1; no clear D gene. The source material was PBMCs. CDR3 nucleotide sequence: TGTGCCAGCAGCCAAGGACTTGAAGCTTTCTTT. Amino acids: CASSQGLEAFF.